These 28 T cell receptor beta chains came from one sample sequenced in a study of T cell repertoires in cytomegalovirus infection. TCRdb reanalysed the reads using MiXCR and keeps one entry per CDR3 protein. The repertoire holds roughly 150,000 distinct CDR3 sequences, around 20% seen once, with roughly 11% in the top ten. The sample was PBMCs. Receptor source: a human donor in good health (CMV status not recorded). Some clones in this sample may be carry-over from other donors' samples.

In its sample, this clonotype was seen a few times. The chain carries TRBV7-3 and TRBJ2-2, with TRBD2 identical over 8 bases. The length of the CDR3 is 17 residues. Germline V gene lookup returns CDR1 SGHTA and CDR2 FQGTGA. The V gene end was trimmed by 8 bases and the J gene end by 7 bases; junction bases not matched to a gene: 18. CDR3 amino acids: CASDPDGTGGIDGELFF. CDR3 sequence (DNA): TGTGCCAGCGACCCGGATGGGACGGGGGGGATCGACGGGGAGCTGTTTTTT.

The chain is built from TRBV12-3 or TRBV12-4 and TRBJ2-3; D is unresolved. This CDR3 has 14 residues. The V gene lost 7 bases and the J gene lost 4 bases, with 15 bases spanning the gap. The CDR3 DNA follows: TGTGCCAGCAATAGGGCCGCGAACCCAGATACGCAGTATTTT. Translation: CASNRAANPDTQYF.

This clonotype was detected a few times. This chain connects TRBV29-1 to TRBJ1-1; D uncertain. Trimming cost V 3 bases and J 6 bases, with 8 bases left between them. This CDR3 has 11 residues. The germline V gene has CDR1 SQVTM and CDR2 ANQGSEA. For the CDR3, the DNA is TGCAGCGTTGATTTCCGTGCTGAAGCTTTCTTT. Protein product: CSVDFRAEAFF.

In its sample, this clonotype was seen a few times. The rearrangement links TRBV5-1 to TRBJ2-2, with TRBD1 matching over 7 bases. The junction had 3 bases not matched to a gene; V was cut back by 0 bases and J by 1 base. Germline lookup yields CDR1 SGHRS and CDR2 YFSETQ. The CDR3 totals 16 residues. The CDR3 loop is CASSLVGGLNTGELFF. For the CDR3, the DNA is TGCGCCAGCAGCTTGGTAGGGGGCCTGAACACCGGGGAGCTGTTTTTT.

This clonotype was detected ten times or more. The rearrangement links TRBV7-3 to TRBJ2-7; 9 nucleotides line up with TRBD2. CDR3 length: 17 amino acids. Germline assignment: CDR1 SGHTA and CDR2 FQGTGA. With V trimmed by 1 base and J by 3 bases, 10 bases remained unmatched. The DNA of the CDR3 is TGTGCCAGCAGCTTAAGCCCCGGGCTAGCGGGACTCTACGAGCAGTACTTC. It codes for CASSLSPGLAGLYEQYF.

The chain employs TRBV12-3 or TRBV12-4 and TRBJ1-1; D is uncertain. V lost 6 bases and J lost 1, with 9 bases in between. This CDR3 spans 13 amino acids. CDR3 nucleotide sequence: TGTGCCAGCAGGGACCGAGAGAACACTGAAGCTTTCTTT. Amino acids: CASRDRENTEAFF.

The CDR3: CASSLTAEADTGELFF. In DNA, the CDR3 is TGTGCCAGCAGCTTAACAGCCGAGGCCGACACCGGGGAGCTGTTTTTT. The chain recombines TRBV7-3 with TRBJ2-2; D ambiguous. From germline, CDR1 is SGHTA and CDR2 FQGTGA. The CDR3 contains 16 residues. V lost 0 bases and J 3 bases, leaving 11 bases between the germline ends.

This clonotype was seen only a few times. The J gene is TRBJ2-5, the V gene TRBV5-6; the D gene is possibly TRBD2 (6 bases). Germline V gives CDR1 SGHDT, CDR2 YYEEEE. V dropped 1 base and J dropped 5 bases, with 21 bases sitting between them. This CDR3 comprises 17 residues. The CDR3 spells CASSLSRGEFTYETQYF. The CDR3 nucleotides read TGTGCCAGCAGCTTGTCTCGCGGGGAGTTCACGTATGAGACCCAGTACTTC.

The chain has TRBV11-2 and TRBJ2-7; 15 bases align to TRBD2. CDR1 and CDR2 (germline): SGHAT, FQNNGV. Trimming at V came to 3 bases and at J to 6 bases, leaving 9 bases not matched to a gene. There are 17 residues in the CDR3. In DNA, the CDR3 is TGTGCCAGCAGCTTGGATAAAAGGACTAGCGGGAGGGGCGAGCAGTACTTC. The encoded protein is CASSLDKRTSGRGEQYF. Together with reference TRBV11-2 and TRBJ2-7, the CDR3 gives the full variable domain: EAGVAQSPRYKIIEKRQSVAFWCNPISGHATLYWYQQILGQGPKLLIQFQNNGVVDDSQLPKDRFSAERLKGVDSTLKIQPAKLEDSAVYLCASSLDKRTSGRGEQYFGPGTRLTVT.

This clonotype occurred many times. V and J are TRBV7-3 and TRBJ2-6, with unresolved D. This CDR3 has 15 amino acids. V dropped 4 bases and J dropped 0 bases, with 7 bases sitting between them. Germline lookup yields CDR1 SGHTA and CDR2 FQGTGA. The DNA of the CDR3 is TGTGCCAGCAGCTCCCAGGACTCTGGGGCCAACGTCCTGACTTTC. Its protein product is CASSSQDSGANVLTF.

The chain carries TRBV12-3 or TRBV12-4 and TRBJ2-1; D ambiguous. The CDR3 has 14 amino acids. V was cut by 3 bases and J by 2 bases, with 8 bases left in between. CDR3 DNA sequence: TGTGCCAGCAGTTTTGGAGTAACCTACAATGAGCAGTTCTTC. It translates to CASSFGVTYNEQFF.

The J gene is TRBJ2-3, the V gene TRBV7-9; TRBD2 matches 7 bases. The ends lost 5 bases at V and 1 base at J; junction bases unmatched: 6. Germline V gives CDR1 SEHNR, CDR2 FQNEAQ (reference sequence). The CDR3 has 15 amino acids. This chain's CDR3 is CASSTDREGTDTQYF. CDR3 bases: TGTGCCAGCAGCACAGACCGGGAGGGCACAGATACGCAGTATTTT.

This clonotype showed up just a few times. The CDR3 protein is CASSFTSGTVDTQYF. In nucleotides, the CDR3 is TGCGCCAGCAGCTTCACTAGCGGTACCGTAGATACGCAGTATTTT. This rearrangement joins TRBV5-1 to TRBJ2-3; 8 nucleotides agree with TRBD2. The CDR3 length is 15 residues. Germline V gene data show CDR1 as SGHRS and CDR2 as YFSETQ. V lost 2 bases to trimming and J lost 5 bases; unmatched junction nucleotides: 7.

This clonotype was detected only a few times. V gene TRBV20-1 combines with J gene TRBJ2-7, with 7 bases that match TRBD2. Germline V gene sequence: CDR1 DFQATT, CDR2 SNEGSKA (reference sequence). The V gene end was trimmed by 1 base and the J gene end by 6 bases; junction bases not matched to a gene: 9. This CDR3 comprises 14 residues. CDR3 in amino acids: CSARVTSGNSEQYF. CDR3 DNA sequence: TGCAGTGCTAGAGTAACAAGCGGGAATAGCGAGCAGTACTTC.

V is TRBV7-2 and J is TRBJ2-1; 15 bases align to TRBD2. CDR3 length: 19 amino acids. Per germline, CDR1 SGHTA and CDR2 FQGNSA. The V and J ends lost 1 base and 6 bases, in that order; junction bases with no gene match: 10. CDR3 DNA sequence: TGTGCCAGCAGCTTAGGGACTAGCGGGAGGGCCTCTCCACGCAATGAGCAGTTCTTC. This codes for CASSLGTSGRASPRNEQFF.

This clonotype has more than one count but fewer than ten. The CDR3 spells CASSTQGSNQPQHF. The CDR3 coding sequence is TGTGCCAGCAGCACCCAGGGTAGCAATCAGCCCCAGCATTTT. The rearrangement joins TRBV13 to TRBJ1-5; tentatively, D is TRBD1 (5 bases). V lost 5 bases to trimming and J lost 0 bases, with 8 bases between them. This CDR3 has 14 amino acids. Germline V CDR1 and CDR2: PRHDT, FYEKMQ (reference sequence).

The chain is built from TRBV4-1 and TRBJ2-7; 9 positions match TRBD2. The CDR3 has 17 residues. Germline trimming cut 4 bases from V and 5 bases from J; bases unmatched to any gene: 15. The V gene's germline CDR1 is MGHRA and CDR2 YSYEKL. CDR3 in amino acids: CASSPSGGGDSRHEQYF. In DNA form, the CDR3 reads TGCGCCAGCAGCCCCTCGGGCGGGGGGGATTCAAGGCACGAGCAGTACTTC.

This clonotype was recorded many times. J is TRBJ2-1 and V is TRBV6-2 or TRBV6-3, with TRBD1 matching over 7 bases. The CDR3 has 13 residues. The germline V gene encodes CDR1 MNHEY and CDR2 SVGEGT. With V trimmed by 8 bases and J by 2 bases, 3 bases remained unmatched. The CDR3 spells CASRDSTYNEQFF. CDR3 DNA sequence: TGTGCCAGCCGGGACAGTACCTACAATGAGCAGTTCTTC.

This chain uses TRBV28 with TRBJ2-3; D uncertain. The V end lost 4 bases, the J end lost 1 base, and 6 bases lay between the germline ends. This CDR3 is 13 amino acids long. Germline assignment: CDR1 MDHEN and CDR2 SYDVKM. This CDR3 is CASSSGGTDTQYF. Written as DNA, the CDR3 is TGTGCCAGCAGTTCTGGCGGCACAGATACGCAGTATTTT.

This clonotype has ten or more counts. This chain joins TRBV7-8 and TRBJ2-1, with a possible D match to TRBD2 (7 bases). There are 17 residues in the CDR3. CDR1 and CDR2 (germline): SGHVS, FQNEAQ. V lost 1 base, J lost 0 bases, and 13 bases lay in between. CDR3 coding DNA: TGTGCCAGCAGCTTAGGAGGAGGGGGGGGCTCCTACAATGAGCAGTTCTTC. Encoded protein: CASSLGGGGGSYNEQFF.

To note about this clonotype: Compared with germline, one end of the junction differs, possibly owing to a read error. CDR3 in DNA: TGTGCCAGCAGTCTAACAGGGACTAGCGGGAGAGTATTC. This codes for CASSLTGTSGRVF. The V and J genes are TRBV28 and TRBJ2-7; 14 bases line up with TRBD2. The CDR3 totals 13 residues. Germline V CDR1 and CDR2: MDHEN, SYDVKM.

CDR3 amino acids: CASSPEVNTEAFF. DNA of the CDR3: TGTGCCAGCAGCCCCGAGGTAAACACTGAAGCTTTCTTT. The V gene is TRBV11-3, the J gene TRBJ1-1; no firm D call. CDR1 is SGHNT, CDR2 YENEEA, per germline. CDR3 length: 13 residues. Deletions cut 5 bases from V and 2 bases from J, with 9 bases between.

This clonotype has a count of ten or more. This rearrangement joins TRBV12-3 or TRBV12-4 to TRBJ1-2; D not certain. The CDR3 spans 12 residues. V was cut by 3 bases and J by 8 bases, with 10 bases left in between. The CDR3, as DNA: TGTGCCAGCAGTTTTGGGCCAGGAGGCTACACCTTC. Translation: CASSFGPGGYTF.

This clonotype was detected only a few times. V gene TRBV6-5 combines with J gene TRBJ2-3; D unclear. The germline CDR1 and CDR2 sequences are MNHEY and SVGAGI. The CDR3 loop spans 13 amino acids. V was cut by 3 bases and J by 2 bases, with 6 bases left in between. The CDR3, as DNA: TGTGCCAGCAGTTATCACCTCACAGATACGCAGTATTTT. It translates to CASSYHLTDTQYF.

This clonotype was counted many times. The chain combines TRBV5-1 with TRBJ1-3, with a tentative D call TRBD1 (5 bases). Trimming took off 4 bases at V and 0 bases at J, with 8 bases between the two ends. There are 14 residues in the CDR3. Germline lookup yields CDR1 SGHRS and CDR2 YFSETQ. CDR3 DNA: TGCGCCAGCAGCAGGGGCTCCTCTGGAAACACCATATATTTT. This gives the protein CASSRGSSGNTIYF.

The CDR3 reads CAISESHYEQYF. The CDR3 DNA follows: TGTGCCATCAGTGAGTCACACTACGAGCAGTACTTC. V is TRBV10-3 and J is TRBJ2-7; D is undetermined. This CDR3 has 12 residues. V was pared by 0 bases and J by 3 bases, with 3 bases between. Germline CDR1 ENHRY, CDR2 SYGVKD.

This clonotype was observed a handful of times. DNA for the CDR3: TGCAGCGTTTCGGGGGTTGCAAAGACCCAGTACTTC. It is translated as CSVSGVAKTQYF. The chain carries TRBV29-1 and TRBJ2-5; tentatively, D is TRBD2 (6 bases). Germline CDR1 SQVTM, CDR2 ANQGSEA. V gave up 5 bases and J gave up 6 bases, with 13 bases separating them. CDR3 length equals 12 residues.

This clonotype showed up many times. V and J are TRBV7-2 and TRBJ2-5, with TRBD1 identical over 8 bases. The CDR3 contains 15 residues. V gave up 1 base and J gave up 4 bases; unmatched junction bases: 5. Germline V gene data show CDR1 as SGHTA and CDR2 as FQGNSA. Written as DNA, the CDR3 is TGTGCCAGCAGCTTAGTGGGGACAGGCGGAGAGACCCAGTACTTC. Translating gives CASSLVGTGGETQYF.